This T cell receptor beta chain came from a study of blood T cell repertoires in COVID-19. Study-level background: COVID-19 samples from acute and convalescent phases originated in the United States, Italy and Spain.

The CDR3 contains 16 residues. The V gene's germline CDR1 is SGHAT and CDR2 FQNNGV. With 3 bases clipped from V and 6 bases from J, the junction kept 7 bases outside the gene matches. The protocol was immunoSEQ multiplex PCR, while the TCRdb copy is restricted to in-frame clones and leaves out a portion. The repertoire holds more than 75,000 clones, with approximately 80% as singletons. This clone was seen just once. The sequence was collected from a human donor in a cohort sampled during active COVID-19. Input material: peripheral blood. The genes are TRBV11-2 and TRBJ1-6; TRBD1 aligns across 8 bases. This CDR3 reads CASSFLGQGGNSPLHF. CDR3 in DNA: TGTGCCAGCAGCTTTTTAGGACAGGGTGGTAATTCACCCCTCCACTTT.